This TCR beta chain appears in the sequencing data of a study of blood T cells in healthy people across ages. For the second PCR, which ran for roughly 7 to 11 cycles, a sample-barcoded 5' primer and a J-beta primer mix were used. A template-switch adaptor that had 12 random nucleotides put a tag on each cDNA molecule. One entry per CDR3 protein, called by TCRdb with MiXCR from the 5' RACE reads. The sample consists of 1.5 million to 2 million distinct CDR3 sequences, about two fifths of them appearing once. This clonotype was seen a handful of times. Its specificity is unknown. Overall study findings and caveats: Conclusively comparing naive with antigen-experienced cells was impossible with unsorted PBMCs.

Germline CDR1 SGHDT, CDR2 YYEEEE. The germline V and J ends were trimmed by 1 base and 1 base, with 9 bases remaining between them. CDR3 length: 14 amino acids. The rearrangement joins TRBV5-6 to TRBJ2-7; D unclear. The source is a human donor in good health. The sample was blood. The CDR3 reads CASSLLSNSYEQYF. The CDR3 DNA reads as TGTGCCAGCAGCTTGCTTTCGAATTCCTACGAGCAGTACTTC. The full variable domain, in which reference TRBV5-6 and TRBJ2-7 provide the parts outside the CDR3, is DAGVTQSPTHLIKTRGQQVTLRCSPKSGHDTVSWYQQALGQGPQFIFQYYEEEERQRGNFPDRFSGHQFPNYSSELNVNALLLGDSALYLCASSLLSNSYEQYFGPGTRLTVT.